One sample yielded the 2 T cell receptor beta chains listed below, sequenced in a study of CD8+CD57+ T cells in acquired aplastic anemia. TCR beta VDJ and CDR3 profiling used genomic DNA as template. MiXCR, applied by TCRdb to the reads, yields one record per CDR3 protein. The sample records about 220,000 distinct CDR3 sequences, 34% being singletons. Source material: sorted CD4+, CD8+, or CD8+CD57+ T cells (not recorded which) from PBMCs. The receptors were sampled from a human donor in good health, serving as a control.

J is TRBJ2-5 and V is TRBV5-1, with 8 positions matching TRBD2. The CDR3 runs 15 residues. Germline CDR1 SGHRS, CDR2 YFSETQ. The ends lost 1 base at V and 4 bases at J; junction bases unmatched: 6. The CDR3 region is CASSLSGGDLETQYF. CDR3 bases: TGCGCCAGCAGCTTGTCGGGGGGGGATCTAGAGACCCAGTACTTC.

The chain is built from TRBV5-1 and TRBJ2-1; the D is unclear. This CDR3 has 14 amino acids. The germline V gene encodes CDR1 SGHRS and CDR2 YFSETQ. V dropped 0 bases and J dropped 8 bases, with 12 bases sitting between them. The CDR3 region is CASSLEPPSDEQFF. Here the CDR3 DNA reads TGCGCCAGCAGCTTGGAGCCCCCGTCGGATGAGCAGTTCTTC.